This TCR beta chain was profiled in a study of metastatic and nonmetastatic thyroid tumors. TCRdb reprocessed the PCR reads via MiXCR. The table shows 23,000 or so clones, with 20% to 30% occurring only once. Patients were all untreated before their thyroid surgery. With 6 bases clipped from V and 4 bases from J, the junction kept 15 bases outside the gene matches. Germline-derived CDR1 and CDR2 are MDHEN and SYDVKM. The CDR3 loop spans 17 amino acids. The sequenced material came from tumor tissue. The chain combines TRBV28 with TRBJ2-1, with 7 bases identical to TRBD1. The sequence came from a male donor with papillary thyroid cancer or a benign thyroid nodule (not recorded which). Some clones in this sample may be carry-over from other donors' samples. The CDR3 spells CASSGFTPGQIYNEQFF. CDR3 in DNA: TGTGCCAGCAGCGGATTTACGCCGGGACAGATTTACAATGAGCAGTTCTTC. The variable domain in full, with the rest retrieved from reference TRBV28 and TRBJ2-1, is DVKVTQSSRYLVKRTGEKVFLECVQDMDHENMFWYRQDPGLGLRLIYFSYDVKMKEKGDIPEGYSVSREKKERFSLILESASTNQTSMYLCASSGFTPGQIYNEQFFGPGTRLTVL.